The 28 T cell receptor beta chains listed next were all sequenced from one sample in a study of spatial heterogeneity in lung cancer. TCRdb fed the 5' RACE reads into MiXCR, producing one record per CDR3 protein. The sample has tens of thousands of distinct CDR3 sequences; about 4.5% are singletons. The time point denotes: sample taken at primary tumor resection. Unsorted whole RNA from tumor, nontumor lung or frozen PBMC underwent sequencing. Material: PBMCs, obtained at surgery. The source of these receptors is a male donor with early-stage non-small cell lung cancer.

This clonotype was observed many times. This chain uses TRBV5-1 with TRBJ2-7; 9 bases map to TRBD2. The CDR3 is 15 amino acids. V trimming: 4 bases; J trimming: 0 bases; junction bases outside the gene matches: 5. Germline loops: CDR1 SGHRS, CDR2 YFSETQ. CDR3 coding DNA: TGCGCCAGCAGCATCTTAGCGGGGGCCTCCTACGAGCAGTACTTC. Residues: CASSILAGASYEQYF.

Ten or more counts support this clonotype. The V call is TRBV5-4, the J call TRBJ2-2, with D perhaps matching TRBD1 or TRBD2 (6 bases each). V lost 5 bases and J lost 1, with 12 bases in between. CDR1 SGHNT and CDR2 YYREEE come from the germline V gene (reference sequence). This CDR3 has 15 amino acids. The CDR3 reads CASSGGLMNTGELFF. In DNA form, the CDR3 reads TGTGCCAGCAGTGGGGGGCTAATGAACACCGGGGAGCTGTTTTTT.

This clonotype was detected ten times or more. The chain uses TRBV5-1 and TRBJ1-1, with 7 bases that match TRBD1. Trimming at V came to 4 bases and at J to 1 base, leaving 1 base not matched to a gene. Germline-derived CDR1 and CDR2 are SGHRS and YFSETQ. This CDR3 comprises 13 residues. CDR3 DNA sequence: TGCGCCAGCAGCGAGGGGGCGAACACTGAAGCTTTCTTT. Residues: CASSEGANTEAFF.

This clonotype was detected ten times or more. The chain is built from TRBV12-3 or TRBV12-4 and TRBJ1-5; weak D call: TRBD1 (5 bases). V was shortened by 2 bases and J by 6 bases, with 8 bases between the two germline ends. The CDR3 covers 13 residues. The CDR3, as DNA: TGTGCCAGCAGTTTACAGGGATTTCAGCCCCAGCATTTT. Translation gives CASSLQGFQPQHF.

This clonotype was recorded at least ten times. The V gene is TRBV27, the J gene TRBJ2-1, with TRBD1 matching over 7 bases. Germline V CDR1 and CDR2: MNHEY, SMNVEV (reference sequence). Trimming took 7 bases from V and 3 from J; bases not matched to a gene: 6. The CDR3 runs to 14 residues. In nucleotides, the CDR3 is TGTGCCAGCAAAGAGGGGGCGAGCTACAATGAGCAGTTCTTC. Its translation: CASKEGASYNEQFF.

This clonotype was found many times. The J gene is TRBJ1-1, the V gene TRBV28, with TRBD1 matching 9 bases. The junction had 6 bases not matched to a gene; V was cut back by 4 bases and J by 0 bases. Germline loops: CDR1 MDHEN, CDR2 SYDVKM. The CDR3 is made up of 16 amino acids. CDR3 sequence: CASSSGTGTMNTEAFF. As DNA, the CDR3 is TGTGCCAGCAGTTCAGGGACAGGGACGATGAACACTGAAGCTTTCTTT.

The table lists this clonotype with many counts. The gene calls are TRBV10-3 and TRBJ2-5, with 12 bases lining up with TRBD2. The CDR3 spans 17 residues. V lost 3 bases, J lost 1 base, and 6 bases stayed unmatched. Germline CDR1 ENHRY, CDR2 SYGVKD. The CDR3 DNA reads TGTGCCATCAGTGAAGGGCTAGCGGGGGGGCCCCAAGAGACCCAGTACTTC. Protein product: CAISEGLAGGPQETQYF.

This clonotype has ten or more counts. The gene calls are TRBV20-1 and TRBJ2-3; the match to TRBD2 covers 16 bases. CDR3 length equals 16 residues. Per germline, CDR1 DFQATT and CDR2 SNEGSKA (reference sequence). Germline trimming cut 6 bases from V and 5 bases from J; bases unmatched to any gene: 8. The CDR3 bases are TGCAGTGCCCCGGGACTAGCGGGGGGGTTAGGAGATACGCAGTATTTT. Its protein product is CSAPGLAGGLGDTQYF.

This clonotype appeared many times. The chain uses TRBV7-9 and TRBJ2-2; a weak D match, TRBD1 (6 bases). V dropped 5 bases and J dropped 1 base, with 14 bases sitting between them. Germline lookup yields CDR1 SEHNR and CDR2 FQNEAQ (reference sequence). The CDR3 runs 16 residues. Here the CDR3 DNA reads TGTGCCAGCAGCCCCAGAGAGGGGGAGAACACCGGGGAGCTGTTTTTT. It codes for CASSPREGENTGELFF.

This clonotype was seen ten or more times. The chain combines TRBV28 with TRBJ2-5; D tentatively fits TRBD1 or TRBD2 (5 bases each). This CDR3 is 13 amino acids long. Germline V gene lookup returns CDR1 MDHEN and CDR2 SYDVKM. V shed 5 bases and J shed 5 bases, with 12 bases lying between them. The CDR3 loop reads CASSPQWGETQYF. For the CDR3, the DNA is TGTGCCAGCAGTCCGCAGTGGGGGGAGACCCAGTACTTC.

There are many counts of this clonotype. CDR3 amino acids: CASKPLNYGYTF. CDR3 nucleotide sequence: TGTGCCAGCAAGCCCCTTAACTATGGCTACACCTTC. This chain connects TRBV2 to TRBJ1-2; D ambiguous. The CDR3 has 12 amino acids. Germline values: CDR1 SNHLY, CDR2 FYNNEI. Trimming took 7 bases from V and 1 from J, leaving 7 bases between them.

This clonotype turned up a few times. CDR3 sequence (DNA): TGTGCCAGCAGCTTCCCCGGGAGGGGAGATACGCAGTATTTT. Protein product: CASSFPGRGDTQYF. V usage is TRBV7-2 and J usage is TRBJ2-3; 8 bases match TRBD2. Losses at the gene ends were 3 bases for V and 5 bases for J; bases not matched to a gene: 4. CDR3 size: 14 residues. Germline V gene lookup returns CDR1 SGHTA and CDR2 FQGNSA. The full variable domain, its missing parts supplied by reference TRBV7-2 and TRBJ2-3, is GAGVSQSPSNKVTEKGKDVELRCDPISGHTALYWYRQSLGQGLEFLIYFQGNSAPDKSGLPSDRFSAERTGGSVSTLTIQRTQQEDSAVYLCASSFPGRGDTQYFGPGTRLTVL.

This chain joins TRBV5-4 and TRBJ2-7; 7 bases agree with TRBD1. After removal of 1 base from V and 0 bases from J, the junction contained 4 bases not matched to a gene. There are 15 residues in the CDR3. Looked up from germline, CDR1 is SGHNT and CDR2 is YYREEE (reference sequence). CDR3 DNA: TGTGCCAGCAGCTTGTCAGGACAGGCCTCCTACGAGCAGTACTTC. Translating it yields CASSLSGQASYEQYF.

This clonotype was seen at least ten times. The chain employs TRBV5-1 and TRBJ2-6, with D unclear. The germline CDR1 and CDR2 sequences are SGHRS and YFSETQ. The CDR3 length is 15 residues. V lost 4 bases and J lost 1, with 9 bases in between. The CDR3 loop reads CASSPRSSGANVLTF. CDR3 in DNA: TGCGCCAGCAGCCCCAGGAGTTCTGGGGCCAACGTCCTGACTTTC. Full variable domain (missing parts from reference TRBV5-1 and TRBJ2-6): KAGVTQTPRYLIKTRGQQVTLSCSPISGHRSVSWYQQTPGQGLQFLFEYFSETQRNKGNFPGRFSGRQFSNSRSEMNVSTLELGDSALYLCASSPRSSGANVLTFGAGSRLTVL.

The sample holds many counts of this clonotype. V is TRBV28 and J is TRBJ2-5; D may be TRBD1 (7 bases). Germline loops: CDR1 MDHEN, CDR2 SYDVKM. This CDR3 comprises 12 residues. Trimming took off 11 bases at V and 3 bases at J, with 13 bases between the two ends. The CDR3 nucleotides read TGTGCCGCGGAGGGGGCGGAAGAGACCCAGTACTTC. As protein: CAAEGAEETQYF.

This clonotype was picked up many times. This chain uses TRBV15 with TRBJ2-1, with D possibly being TRBD1 or TRBD2 (6 bases each). The CDR3 contains 15 residues. Trimming left V 6 bases short and J 2 bases short, with 14 bases between. Germline V gene data show CDR1 as LNHNV and CDR2 as YYDKDF (reference sequence). CDR3 amino acids: CATRGSGAAYNEQFF. CDR3 sequence (DNA): TGTGCCACCAGGGGATCGGGGGCTGCCTACAATGAGCAGTTCTTC.

This clonotype has at least ten counts. The V gene is TRBV27, the J gene TRBJ2-3; TRBD2 matches 12 bases. The V gene's germline CDR1 is MNHEY and CDR2 SMNVEV (reference sequence). After removal of 6 bases from V and 4 bases from J, the junction contained 8 bases not matched to a gene. This CDR3 region has 16 residues. CDR3 region: CASSLLLAGGADTQYF. The CDR3 nucleotides read TGTGCCAGCAGCCTATTACTAGCGGGGGGCGCAGATACGCAGTATTTT.

In this sample, this clonotype turned up many times. The CDR3, as DNA: TGTGCCAGCAGCTACCCCCTGAGAGGATGGACTGAAGCTTTCTTT. This sequence encodes CASSYPLRGWTEAFF. The rearrangement links TRBV7-4 to TRBJ1-1; D not resolved. Trimming took off 4 bases at V and 5 bases at J, with 17 bases between the two ends. From germline, CDR1 is SGHVT and CDR2 SQSDAQ. CDR3 length equals 15 residues.

This clonotype was observed at least ten times. V and J are TRBV18 and TRBJ2-2, with D unclear. Trimming removed 3 bases from V and 0 bases from J, with 11 bases in between. The CDR3 covers 16 residues. CDR1 is KGHSH, CDR2 LQKENI, per germline. The CDR3 reads CASSPPNGANTGELFF. CDR3 sequence (DNA): TGTGCCAGCTCACCGCCAAATGGTGCGAACACCGGGGAGCTGTTTTTT.

This clonotype has only a few counts. The V and J genes are TRBV5-4 and TRBJ2-2, with D maybe TRBD2 (6 bases). CDR3 length: 16 residues. Trimming took off 3 bases at V and 4 bases at J, with 16 bases between the two ends. CDR1 is SGHNT, CDR2 YYREEE, per germline (reference sequence). The CDR3 is CASSSSERVGTGELFF. The CDR3 nucleotides read TGTGCCAGCAGCTCTAGCGAGAGGGTCGGCACCGGGGAGCTGTTTTTT.

This chain uses TRBV5-5 with TRBJ1-2, with TRBD1 identical over 7 bases. Germline V gene data show CDR1 as SGHKS and CDR2 as YYEKEE (reference sequence). The CDR3 is made up of 13 amino acids. The V gene end was trimmed by 2 bases and the J gene end by 6 bases; junction bases not matched to a gene: 4. The CDR3 DNA reads as TGTGCCAGCAGCTTCCGGGACAGTCATGGCTACACCTTC. Translated, it gives CASSFRDSHGYTF.

This clonotype was counted only a few times. This chain connects TRBV20-1 to TRBJ1-2, with 7 nucleotides matching TRBD1. This CDR3 spans 12 amino acids. V lost 6 bases, J lost 2 bases, and 3 bases stayed unmatched. Germline V gene sequence: CDR1 DFQATT, CDR2 SNEGSKA (reference sequence). This CDR3 is CSARTGNYGYTF. The CDR3 DNA sequence: TGCAGTGCGCGGACAGGAAACTATGGCTACACCTTC.

This clonotype was seen ten or more times. This sequence joins TRBV12-3 or TRBV12-4 and TRBJ1-5; tentative D call: TRBD1 (6 bases). CDR3 length: 13 amino acids. V was pared by 8 bases and J by 4 bases, with 12 bases between. The CDR3: CASGQTVNQPQHF. In DNA, the CDR3 is TGTGCCAGCGGACAGACGGTTAATCAGCCCCAGCATTTT.

This clonotype has a count of ten or more. V usage is TRBV12-3 or TRBV12-4 and J usage is TRBJ2-3; 8 bases map to TRBD2. CDR3 length: 17 residues. The V segment lost 2 bases and the J segment 2 bases; nucleotides outside the gene matches: 9. The CDR3 bases are TGTGCCAGCAGTTTAAGGGCGGGGGGAGTCACCACAGATACGCAGTATTTT. Protein product: CASSLRAGGVTTDTQYF.

This clonotype was recorded at least ten times. The chain has TRBV14 and TRBJ1-2, with TRBD1 identical over 8 bases. The ends lost 0 bases at V and 2 bases at J; junction bases unmatched: 11. The CDR3 covers 18 residues. From germline, CDR1 is SGHDN and CDR2 FVKESK. CDR3 sequence reads: CASSQDQTNRGVNYGYTF. The CDR3 nucleotides are TGTGCCAGCAGCCAAGATCAGACCAACAGGGGGGTAAACTATGGCTACACCTTC.

Judged by abundance, this clonotype is medium-sized. The V and J genes are TRBV28 and TRBJ1-1, with a weak D call TRBD1 (5 bases). V shed 2 bases and J shed 5 bases, with 15 bases lying between them. The CDR3 totals 15 residues. CDR1 and CDR2 from the germline V gene are MDHEN and SYDVKM. CDR3 loop: CASSLAGRGTTEAFF. For the CDR3, the DNA is TGTGCCAGCAGTTTAGCCGGTCGGGGCACGACTGAAGCTTTCTTT.

This clonotype was counted ten times or more. This rearrangement joins TRBV29-1 to TRBJ1-3, with no clear D. This CDR3 contains 14 residues. The germline CDR1 and CDR2 sequences are SQVTM and ANQGSEA. Trimming pared 4 bases from V and 0 bases from J, leaving 10 bases between. The CDR3 here is CSVVWGSSGNTIYF. In DNA, the CDR3 is TGCAGCGTTGTTTGGGGTTCCTCTGGAAACACCATATATTTT.

This clonotype has a count of ten or more. The chain is built from TRBV5-1 and TRBJ2-7; unclear D gene. This CDR3 spans 12 amino acids. Germline V gene data show CDR1 as SGHRS and CDR2 as YFSETQ. V gave up 1 base and J gave up 6 bases, with 8 bases separating them. DNA of the CDR3: TGCGCCAGCAGCTTGACACTCGGCGAGCAGTACTTC. As protein: CASSLTLGEQYF.